This T cell receptor beta chain was observed in a study of blood T cell repertoires in COVID-19. The data were produced by immunoSEQ multiplex PCR, yet TCRdb's version contains in-frame clones alone and is incomplete. Of about 250,000 clones in the sample, 80% to 90% were seen once. Participant age was roughly 18 to 89 years, and participants resided in roughly 25 US areas. Cohorts were based on clinical histories the participants reported. This CDR3 comprises 14 residues. V was clipped by 5 bases and J by 7 bases, with 14 bases between them. Germline V gives CDR1 LNHNV, CDR2 YYDKDF (reference sequence).

The chain is built from TRBV15 and TRBJ2-2, with D tentatively TRBD2 (6 bases). The sequenced material came from PBMCs or T cells enriched from blood (not recorded which). The sequence was obtained from a woman in her thirties with acute COVID-19. CDR3 nucleotide sequence: TGTGCCACCAGCCTCGGGACTCTGGTCGGGGAGCTGTTTTTT. Translated, it gives CATSLGTLVGELFF.